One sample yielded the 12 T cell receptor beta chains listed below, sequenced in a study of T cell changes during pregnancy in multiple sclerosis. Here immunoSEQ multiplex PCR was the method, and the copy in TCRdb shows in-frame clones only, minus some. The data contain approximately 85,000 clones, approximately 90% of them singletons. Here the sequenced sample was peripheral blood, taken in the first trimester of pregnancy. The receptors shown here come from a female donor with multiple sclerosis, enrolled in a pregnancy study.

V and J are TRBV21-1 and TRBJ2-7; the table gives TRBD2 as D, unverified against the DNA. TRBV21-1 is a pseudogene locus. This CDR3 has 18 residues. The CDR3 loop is CASSKIGREGPYRVEQYF. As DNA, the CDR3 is TGTGCCAGCAGCAAAATCGGGCGGGAGGGCCCGTACCGCGTCGAGCAGTACTTC.

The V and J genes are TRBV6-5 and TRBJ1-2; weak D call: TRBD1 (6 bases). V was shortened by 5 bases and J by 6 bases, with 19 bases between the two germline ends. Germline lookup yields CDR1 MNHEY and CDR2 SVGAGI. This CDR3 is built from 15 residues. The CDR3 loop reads CASSLLGQRLNGYTF. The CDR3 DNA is TGTGCCAGCAGTCTCCTCGGACAGCGGCTTAATGGCTACACCTTC.

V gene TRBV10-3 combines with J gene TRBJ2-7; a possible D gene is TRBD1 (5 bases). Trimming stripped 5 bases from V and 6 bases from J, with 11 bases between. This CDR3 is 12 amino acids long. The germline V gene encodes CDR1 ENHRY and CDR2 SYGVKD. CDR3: CAISQPTGEQYF. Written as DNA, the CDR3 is TGTGCCATCAGTCAACCCACAGGCGAGCAGTACTTC.

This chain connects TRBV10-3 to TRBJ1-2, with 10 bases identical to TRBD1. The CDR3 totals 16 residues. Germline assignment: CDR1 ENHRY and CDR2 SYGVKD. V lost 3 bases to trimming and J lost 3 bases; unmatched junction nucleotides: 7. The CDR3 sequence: CAISDPGTGEDYGYTF. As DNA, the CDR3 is TGTGCCATCAGTGATCCCGGGACAGGGGAGGACTATGGCTACACCTTC.

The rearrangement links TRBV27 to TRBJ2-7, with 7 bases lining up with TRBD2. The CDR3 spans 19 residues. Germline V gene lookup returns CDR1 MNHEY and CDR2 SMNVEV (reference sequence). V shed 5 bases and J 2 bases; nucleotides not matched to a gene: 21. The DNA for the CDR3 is TGTGCCAGCAGTCGCTCTCTCGGGCCCGGGCTAGCGGTTCCCTACGAGCAGTACTTC. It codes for CASSRSLGPGLAVPYEQYF.

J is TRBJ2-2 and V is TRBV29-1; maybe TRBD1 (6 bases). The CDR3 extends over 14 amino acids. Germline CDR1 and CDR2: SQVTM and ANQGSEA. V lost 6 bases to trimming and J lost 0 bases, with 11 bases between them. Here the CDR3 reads CSVGGIANTGELFF. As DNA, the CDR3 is TGCAGCGTAGGGGGTATCGCGAACACCGGGGAGCTGTTTTTT.

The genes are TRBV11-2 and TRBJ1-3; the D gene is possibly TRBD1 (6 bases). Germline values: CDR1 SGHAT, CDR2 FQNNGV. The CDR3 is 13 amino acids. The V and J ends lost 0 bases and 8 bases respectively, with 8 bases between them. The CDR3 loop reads CASSLDRGHTIYF. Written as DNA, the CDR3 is TGTGCCAGCAGCTTAGACAGGGGACACACCATATATTTT.

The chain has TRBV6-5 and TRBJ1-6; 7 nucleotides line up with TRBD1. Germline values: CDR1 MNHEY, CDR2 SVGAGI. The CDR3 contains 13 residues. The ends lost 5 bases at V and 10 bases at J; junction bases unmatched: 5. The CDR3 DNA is TGTGCCAGCAGTCAAGACAGGGACTCACCCCTCCACTTT. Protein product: CASSQDRDSPLHF.

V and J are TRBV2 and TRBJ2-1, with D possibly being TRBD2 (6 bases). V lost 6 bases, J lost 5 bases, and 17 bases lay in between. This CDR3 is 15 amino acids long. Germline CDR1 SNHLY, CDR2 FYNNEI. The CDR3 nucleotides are TGTGCCAGCAGAAAAAGGCTAGCGACCGACAATGAGCAGTTCTTC. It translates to CASRKRLATDNEQFF.

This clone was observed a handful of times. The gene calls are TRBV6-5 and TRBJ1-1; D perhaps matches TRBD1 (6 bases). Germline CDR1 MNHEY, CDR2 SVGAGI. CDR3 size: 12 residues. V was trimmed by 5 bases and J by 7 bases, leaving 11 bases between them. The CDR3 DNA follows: TGTGCCAGCAGTCACCAGACAGGTGAAGCTTTCTTT. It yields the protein CASSHQTGEAFF.

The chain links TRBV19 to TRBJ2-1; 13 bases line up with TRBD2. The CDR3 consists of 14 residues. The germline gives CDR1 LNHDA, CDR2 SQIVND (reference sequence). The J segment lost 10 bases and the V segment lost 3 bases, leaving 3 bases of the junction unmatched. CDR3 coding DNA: TGTGCCAGTAGTATGGGACTAGCGGGACGGGAGCAGTTCTTC. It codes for CASSMGLAGREQFF. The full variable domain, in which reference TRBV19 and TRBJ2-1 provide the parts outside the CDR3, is DGGITQSPKYLFRKEGQNVTLSCEQNLNHDAMYWYRQDPGQGLRLIYYSQIVNDFQKGDIAEGYSVSREKKESFPLTVTSAQKNPTAFYLCASSMGLAGREQFFGPGTRLTVL.

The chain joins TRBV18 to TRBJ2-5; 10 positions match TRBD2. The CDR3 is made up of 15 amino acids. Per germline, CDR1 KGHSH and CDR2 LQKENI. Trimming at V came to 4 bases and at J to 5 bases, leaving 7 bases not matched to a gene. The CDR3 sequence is CASSHPSGSWETQYF. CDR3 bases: TGTGCCAGCTCACACCCTAGCGGGAGTTGGGAGACCCAGTACTTC. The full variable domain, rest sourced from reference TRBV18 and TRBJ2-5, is NAGVMQNPRHLVRRRGQEARLRCSPMKGHSHVYWYRQLPEEGLKFMVYLQKENIIDESGMPKERFSAEFPKEGPSILRIQQVVRGDSAAYFCASSHPSGSWETQYFGPGTRLLVL.